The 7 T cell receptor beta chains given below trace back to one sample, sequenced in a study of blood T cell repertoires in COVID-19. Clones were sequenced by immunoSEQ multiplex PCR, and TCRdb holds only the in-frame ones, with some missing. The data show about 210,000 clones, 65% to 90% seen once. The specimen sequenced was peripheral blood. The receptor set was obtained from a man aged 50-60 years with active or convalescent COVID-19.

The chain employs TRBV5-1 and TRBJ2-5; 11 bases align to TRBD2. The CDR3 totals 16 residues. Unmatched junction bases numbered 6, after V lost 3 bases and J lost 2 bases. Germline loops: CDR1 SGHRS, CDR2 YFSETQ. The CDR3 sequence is CASSSPTSGVQETQYF. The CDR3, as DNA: TGCGCCAGCAGCTCGCCGACTAGCGGGGTACAAGAGACCCAGTACTTC.

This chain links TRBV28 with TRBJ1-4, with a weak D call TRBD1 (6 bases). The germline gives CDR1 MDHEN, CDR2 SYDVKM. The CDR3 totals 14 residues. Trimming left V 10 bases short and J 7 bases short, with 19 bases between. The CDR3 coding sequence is TGTGCCACCTCAGGGGTTGGGGTACCTGAAAAACTGTTTTTT. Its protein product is CATSGVGVPEKLFF.

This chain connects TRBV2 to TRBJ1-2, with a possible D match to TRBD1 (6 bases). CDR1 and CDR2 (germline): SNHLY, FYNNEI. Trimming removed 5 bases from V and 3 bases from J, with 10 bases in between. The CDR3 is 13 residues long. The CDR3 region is CASSQGFDYGYTF. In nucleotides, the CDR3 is TGTGCCAGCAGTCAGGGGTTTGACTATGGCTACACCTTC.

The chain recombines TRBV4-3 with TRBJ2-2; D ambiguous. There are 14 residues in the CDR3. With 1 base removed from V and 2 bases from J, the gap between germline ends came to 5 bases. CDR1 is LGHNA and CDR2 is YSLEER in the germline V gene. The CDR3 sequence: CASSQVLNTGELFF. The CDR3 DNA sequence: TGCGCCAGCAGCCAAGTACTCAACACCGGGGAGCTGTTTTTT.

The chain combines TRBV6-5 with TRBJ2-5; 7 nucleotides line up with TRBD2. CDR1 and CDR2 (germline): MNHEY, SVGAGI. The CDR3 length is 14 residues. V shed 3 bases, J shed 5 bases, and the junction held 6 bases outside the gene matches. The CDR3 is CASSYWGTKETQYF. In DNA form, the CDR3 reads TGTGCCAGCAGTTATTGGGGGACTAAGGAGACCCAGTACTTC.

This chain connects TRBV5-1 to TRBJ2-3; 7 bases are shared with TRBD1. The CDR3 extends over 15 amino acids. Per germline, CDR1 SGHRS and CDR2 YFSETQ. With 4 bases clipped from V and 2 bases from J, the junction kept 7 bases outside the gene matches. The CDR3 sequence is CASSLGQVNTDTQYF. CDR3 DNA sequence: TGCGCCAGCAGCCTAGGACAGGTTAACACAGATACGCAGTATTTT.

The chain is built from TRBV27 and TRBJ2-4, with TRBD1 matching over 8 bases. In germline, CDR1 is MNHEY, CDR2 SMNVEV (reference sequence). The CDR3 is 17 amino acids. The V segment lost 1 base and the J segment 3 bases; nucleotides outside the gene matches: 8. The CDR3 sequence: CASSLYGQGLGKNIQYF. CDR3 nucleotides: TGTGCCAGCAGTTTATATGGACAGGGTCTAGGCAAAAACATTCAGTACTTC.